This T cell receptor (beta chain) comes out of a study of blood T cell repertoires in COVID-19. The overall study: Whether acute or convalescent, the COVID-19 samples came from the United States, Italy and Spain. The cDNA or gDNA used as material had been derived from T cells, B-cell-depleted T cells, or PBMCs.

In its sample, this clone was seen once. In the original analysis: Estimation of nucleated cell counts was performed using reference gene primer amplification. Clones were read by immunoSEQ multiplex PCR, and TCRdb kept only the in-frame ones, dropping some. V and J calls plus clone size are reproduced from that table; the DNA served to infer D and trimming. This sample has about 390,000 clones, with around 87% found just once. Germline assignment: CDR1 MDHEN and CDR2 SYDVKM. V dropped 2 bases and J dropped 3 bases, with 7 bases sitting between them. There are 13 residues in the CDR3. The Seattle patients joined while their infection was active and were tracked longitudinally afterward.

The TCR comes from a woman between 55 and 75 years old with COVID-19, enrolled during active disease. This chain uses TRBV28 with TRBJ1-1, with D perhaps matching TRBD1 (6 bases). Sample: peripheral blood. CDR3 protein: CASSLQGHTEAFF. The CDR3 DNA follows: TGTGCCAGCAGTTTACAGGGGCACACTGAAGCTTTCTTT.